These 22 T cell receptor beta chains were all obtained from the same sample, sequenced in a study of T cells in Graves' hyperthyroidism and ophthalmopathy. The TCR beta CDR3 regions underwent amplification using RNA transcripts as the source. A first-round RT-PCR of the TCR CDR3 used the HTBI primer set. Each CDR3 protein gets one entry after TCRdb re-called the multiplex PCR reads with MiXCR. This table has roughly 600,000 distinct CDR3 sequences, 14% appearing once. Material: blood. The receptor set was obtained from a woman aged 45-60 years with Graves' ophthalmopathy.

This clonotype has a count of ten or more. The chain combines TRBV28 with TRBJ2-5; a possible D gene is TRBD2 (5 bases). Between the trimmed V and J ends, which lost 7 bases and 3 bases, there was a span of 9 bases. Germline V CDR1 and CDR2: MDHEN, SYDVKM. The CDR3 has 12 amino acids. CDR3 residues: CASIGVEETQYF. The CDR3 nucleotides are TGTGCCAGCATCGGGGTAGAAGAGACCCAGTACTTC.

This clonotype occurred a few times. The gene calls are TRBV10-3 and TRBJ1-2; TRBD1 aligns across 9 bases. Germline V gene lookup returns CDR1 ENHRY and CDR2 SYGVKD. The CDR3 is 14 residues long. The V gene end was trimmed by 5 bases and the J gene end by 1 base; junction bases not matched to a gene: 2. The CDR3 is CAISSDRGNYGYTF. DNA of the CDR3: TGTGCCATCAGTTCGGACAGGGGTAACTATGGCTACACCTTC.

This clonotype came up a few times. This chain links TRBV6-2 or TRBV6-3 with TRBJ2-3, with TRBD2 matching over 13 bases. Trimming removed 10 bases from V and 0 bases from J; junction bases left unmatched: 7. Germline V gene sequence: CDR1 MNHEY, CDR2 SVGEGT. The CDR3 is made up of 16 amino acids. CDR3: CATEKGLAGSTDTQYF. CDR3 in DNA: TGTGCCACGGAAAAGGGACTAGCGGGAAGCACAGATACGCAGTATTTT.

This clonotype was seen only a few times. V gene TRBV19 combines with J gene TRBJ2-5; 7 nucleotides align to TRBD1. There are 14 residues in the CDR3. Trimming took 10 bases from V and 0 from J; bases not matched to a gene: 8. Germline CDR1 reads LNHDA; CDR2 reads SQIVND (reference sequence). The CDR3 here is CATTVGQDQETQYF. The CDR3 DNA reads as TGTGCCACTACGGTTGGACAGGACCAAGAGACCCAGTACTTC.

This clonotype was counted many times. The chain uses TRBV29-1 and TRBJ2-5; 9 bases are a match to TRBD2. This CDR3 is built from 12 residues. In germline, CDR1 is SQVTM, CDR2 ANQGSEA. The trim removed 7 bases at V and 6 bases at J, leaving 6 bases unmatched. The CDR3 spells CSAIAGVQTQYF. In nucleotides, the CDR3 is TGCAGCGCGATAGCGGGAGTACAGACCCAGTACTTC.

This clonotype was recorded a few times. The V gene is TRBV6-2 or TRBV6-3, the J gene TRBJ2-4, with no clear D. With 8 bases removed from V and 7 bases from J, the gap between germline ends came to 9 bases. The germline CDR1 and CDR2 sequences are MNHEY and SVGEGT. This CDR3 comprises 11 residues. The DNA of the CDR3 is TGTGCCAGCCTTAATGGGAACATTCAGTACTTC. Translated, it gives CASLNGNIQYF.

This clonotype was counted many times. The chain couples TRBV28 to TRBJ2-4; the D is unclear. CDR1 is MDHEN and CDR2 is SYDVKM in the germline V gene. This CDR3 contains 14 residues. The V end was cut by 2 bases, the J end by 1 base, with 6 bases between. For the CDR3, the DNA is TGTGCCAGCAGTTTAAGGTGGGCCAAAAACATTCAGTACTTC. It translates to CASSLRWAKNIQYF. The whole variable domain, remainder taken from reference TRBV28 and TRBJ2-4, is DVKVTQSSRYLVKRTGEKVFLECVQDMDHENMFWYRQDPGLGLRLIYFSYDVKMKEKGDIPEGYSVSREKKERFSLILESASTNQTSMYLCASSLRWAKNIQYFGAGTRLSVL.

The V and J genes are TRBV15 and TRBJ2-6; D remains unclear. CDR3 length: 15 residues. Trimming pared 4 bases from V and 2 bases from J, leaving 9 bases between. Germline CDR1 reads LNHNV; CDR2 reads YYDKDF (reference sequence). The CDR3: CATSTAAPGANVLTF. The DNA of the CDR3 is TGTGCCACCAGCACGGCAGCCCCTGGGGCCAACGTCCTGACTTTC.

The sample holds many counts of this clonotype. This chain connects TRBV10-3 to TRBJ2-7; 13 bases map to TRBD2. The trim removed 0 bases at V and 4 bases at J, leaving 6 bases unmatched. The CDR3 is 17 residues long. Germline-derived CDR1 and CDR2 are ENHRY and SYGVKD. CDR3 residues: CAISESGLAGQGYEQYF. In DNA form, the CDR3 reads TGTGCCATCAGTGAGTCGGGACTAGCGGGACAGGGTTACGAGCAGTACTTC.

This clonotype was detected ten times or more. The chain employs TRBV28 and TRBJ2-5; tentatively, D is TRBD1 or TRBD2 (5 bases each). CDR1 is MDHEN and CDR2 is SYDVKM in the germline V gene. V lost 5 bases and J 0 bases, leaving 16 bases between the germline ends. The CDR3 loop spans 16 amino acids. The CDR3 DNA is TGTGCCAGCAGTCCCGCCGGGGACGGGTACCAAGAGACCCAGTACTTC. It codes for CASSPAGDGYQETQYF. Complete variable domain (other parts from reference TRBV28 and TRBJ2-5): DVKVTQSSRYLVKRTGEKVFLECVQDMDHENMFWYRQDPGLGLRLIYFSYDVKMKEKGDIPEGYSVSREKKERFSLILESASTNQTSMYLCASSPAGDGYQETQYFGPGTRLLVL.

This clonotype was seen repeatedly, ten times or more. The chain is built from TRBV5-1 and TRBJ2-3, with 8 bases lining up with TRBD2. CDR3 length equals 16 residues. Germline V lookup: CDR1 SGHRS, CDR2 YFSETQ. J was trimmed by 4 bases and V by 1 base; bases with no gene match: 8. The CDR3 region is CASSLINSGNADTQYF. In DNA form, the CDR3 reads TGCGCCAGCAGCTTGATTAATAGCGGGAATGCAGATACGCAGTATTTT.

The table lists this clonotype with many counts. This chain links TRBV29-1 with TRBJ1-1, with 7 positions matching TRBD1. After removal of 4 bases from V and 1 base from J, the junction contained 12 bases not matched to a gene. The germline V gene encodes CDR1 SQVTM and CDR2 ANQGSEA. The CDR3 spans 16 residues. The CDR3 sequence: CSVVGPLTGRNTEAFF. The CDR3, as DNA: TGCAGCGTTGTGGGCCCCCTGACAGGGAGGAACACTGAAGCTTTCTTT.

This clonotype was found a few times. V gene TRBV6-9 combines with J gene TRBJ2-1; D call uncertain. CDR3 length equals 15 residues. The germline gives CDR1 MNHGY, CDR2 SVAAGI. With 3 bases removed from V and 9 bases from J, the gap between germline ends came to 18 bases. CDR3: CASSYGGTIRSEQFF. As DNA, the CDR3 is TGTGCCAGCAGTTACGGCGGTACAATTCGAAGTGAGCAGTTCTTC.

This clonotype was seen repeatedly, ten times or more. V and J are TRBV20-1 and TRBJ2-7; 7 bases are a match to TRBD2. Germline loops: CDR1 DFQATT, CDR2 SNEGSKA (reference sequence). The length of the CDR3 is 15 residues. The V gene end was trimmed by 6 bases and the J gene end by 0 bases; junction bases not matched to a gene: 11. This chain's CDR3 is CSAARRDYSSYEQYF. The CDR3 DNA reads as TGCAGTGCGGCCCGCCGGGACTACAGCTCCTACGAGCAGTACTTC.

CDR3: CASARNSYEQYF. The CDR3 nucleotides read TGTGCCAGCGCCAGGAACTCCTACGAGCAGTACTTC. This sequence joins TRBV6-1 and TRBJ2-7; D gene unclear. In germline, CDR1 is MNHNS, CDR2 SASEGT. This CDR3 contains 12 residues. V gave up 8 bases and J gave up 0 bases, with 8 bases separating them.

This clonotype has a count of ten or more. The chain is built from TRBV7-2 and TRBJ2-3; possible D gene TRBD1, 6 bases. The V end lost 2 bases, the J end lost 3 bases, and 12 bases lay between the germline ends. The CDR3 loop spans 15 amino acids. CDR1 is SGHTA, CDR2 FQGNSA, per germline. Here the CDR3 reads CASSLRGMGTDTQYF. The CDR3 region has the DNA TGTGCCAGCAGCTTAAGGGGGATGGGAACAGATACGCAGTATTTT.

This clonotype was detected ten times or more. The chain recombines TRBV20-1 with TRBJ1-2; unclear D gene. Germline loops: CDR1 DFQATT, CDR2 SNEGSKA (reference sequence). The CDR3 sequence is 11 residues long. V was shortened by 0 bases and J by 11 bases, with 10 bases between the two germline ends. CDR3 region: CSARDPPGYTF. Written as DNA, the CDR3 is TGCAGTGCTAGAGACCCACCGGGATACACCTTC.

This clonotype was counted at least ten times. The chain links TRBV9 to TRBJ2-3, with TRBD2 as a possible D gene (6 bases). The CDR3 is 16 residues long. The V and J ends lost 4 bases and 2 bases respectively, with 17 bases between them. Germline V gene sequence: CDR1 SGDLS, CDR2 YYNGEE. CDR3 in amino acids: CASSPWQRGVTDTQYF. Written as DNA, the CDR3 is TGTGCCAGCAGCCCCTGGCAGCGCGGGGTCACAGATACGCAGTATTTT.

This clonotype was seen ten or more times. This CDR3 reads CASSPGSSSYEQYF. DNA for the CDR3: TGTGCCAGCAGCCCCGGGTCGAGCTCCTACGAGCAGTACTTC. This rearrangement joins TRBV7-6 to TRBJ2-7; D is uncertain. The V gene lost 5 bases and the J gene lost 0 bases, with 11 bases spanning the gap. CDR1 and CDR2 from the germline V gene are SGHVS and FNYEAQ. The CDR3 runs to 14 residues.

Worth noting for this clonotype: A much larger clone differs by one base, so this may be a read error. This chain joins TRBV2 and TRBJ2-1, with TRBD2 matching over 9 bases. V gave up 6 bases and J gave up 4 bases; unmatched junction bases: 7. The germline CDR1 and CDR2 sequences are SNHLY and FYNNEI. This CDR3 region has 15 residues. CDR3 protein: CASRDLAGRYNEQFF. The CDR3 DNA sequence: TGTGCCAGCAGGGATCTAGCGGGAAGGTACAATGAGCAGTTCTTC. Complete variable domain (other parts from reference TRBV2 and TRBJ2-1): EPEVTQTPSHQVTQMGQEVILRCVPISNHLYFYWYRQILGQKVEFLVSFYNNEISEKSEIFDDQFSVERPDGSNFTLKIRSTKLEDSAMYFCASRDLAGRYNEQFFGPGTRLTVL.

This clonotype has a count of ten or more. This sequence joins TRBV3-1 and TRBJ2-1, with 11 bases aligning to TRBD1. J lost 7 bases, V lost 3 bases, and 11 bases had no gene match. Germline CDR1 LGHDT, CDR2 YNNKEL (reference sequence). The CDR3 consists of 17 residues. This CDR3 is CASSQNSFRDRGNEQFF. The CDR3 nucleotides read TGTGCCAGCAGCCAGAACTCATTCCGGGACAGGGGGAATGAGCAGTTCTTC.

The chain links TRBV19 to TRBJ1-1, with unresolved D. The V end was cut by 6 bases, the J end by 6 bases, with 17 bases between. The CDR3 runs 14 residues. Germline loops: CDR1 LNHDA, CDR2 SQIVND (reference sequence). CDR3 nucleotides: TGTGCCAGTAGGCAGAGAACGGAGGTTTCTGAAGCTTTCTTT. Translated, it gives CASRQRTEVSEAFF.